The present entry profiles one T cell receptor (beta chain) with its context. The antigen this receptor binds is unknown. No quality values exist for individual bases; no much larger clone is one base distant. Another Seattle source contributed samples from volunteer blood donors who had recovered from COVID-19. Whole blood was collected in K2EDTA tubes by collaborating institutions according to the institutions' own protocols. Collaborator samples were shipped for TCRbeta analysis as frozen whole blood, isolated PBMCs, or DNA extracted from either sample type. Taken from the germline V gene, the CDR1 and CDR2 loops are SGHNT and YENEEA. Measured from the cysteine to the phenylalanine, the CDR3 is 15 residues long. The read is trimmed to its CDR3 DNA, 45 bases read in frame from base 1. V is clipped by 4 bases and J by 1 base, and the sequence between their germline boundaries is 11 bases long. The immunoSEQ Assay, a bias-controlled multiplex PCR, was used to amplify TCRbeta CDR3 regions from genomic DNA. The study's processing was this. Nucleated cell counts per sample were estimated from amplification of reference gene primers within the assay. Sequence reads were collapsed and filtered to measure the absolute abundance of every unique TCRbeta CDR3 rearrangement. For each sample, productive Simpson clonality was calculated as the square root of Simpson's diversity index across productive rearrangements. TCRdb retrieved this table from immuneACCESS and kept in-frame rearrangements only. Not all clones are present; in checked studies, unresolved V genes account for under half, and no reason is known for the remainder. V, J and clone size are those of that table, while D and trimming were read from the DNA. The sample includes 300,000 to 400,000 clones, with around nine tenths observed a single time. Less than 3.5% of the sample is in the top ten clones.

These data belong to a study of blood T cell repertoires in COVID-19 (dated by TCRdb to the early 2020s). Study-level background: Samples from collaborators originated in the United States, Italy and Spain and spanned both the acute and convalescent phases of COVID-19. The samples were drawn from the first 160 participants of the ongoing ImmuneRACE study and from over a thousand subjects provided by 6 global collaborators. The repertoires were made available in a free public database intended to serve as a resource for research on the immune response to SARS-CoV-2. Where available, HLA class I and class II types were taken from metadata supplied by the sample provider and were not determined by assay-based typing. A de-identified subject ID, COVID-19 status, age in years and sex were almost always included in the sample metadata. The material from the prospective study consisted of cDNA or gDNA derived from T cells, B-cell-depleted T cells, or PBMCs. The dataset comprised deeply sampled blood TCRbeta repertoires from subjects exposed to, actively infected with, or recovered from COVID-19.

Overall study outcomes, separate from this receptor: The quantity of clinical and demographic metadata differed by source and by participant and was supplied without curation.

This TCR came from a young woman who had recovered from COVID-19. Recombination linked TRBV11-3 to TRBJ2-1; the D region possibly corresponds to TRBD1 (5 bases align). Sequenced: peripheral blood. The sequence in DNA is TGTGCCAGCAGCTCTGACAGTCTTTCCTACAATGAGCAGTTCTTC. This sequence encodes CASSSDSLSYNEQFF.